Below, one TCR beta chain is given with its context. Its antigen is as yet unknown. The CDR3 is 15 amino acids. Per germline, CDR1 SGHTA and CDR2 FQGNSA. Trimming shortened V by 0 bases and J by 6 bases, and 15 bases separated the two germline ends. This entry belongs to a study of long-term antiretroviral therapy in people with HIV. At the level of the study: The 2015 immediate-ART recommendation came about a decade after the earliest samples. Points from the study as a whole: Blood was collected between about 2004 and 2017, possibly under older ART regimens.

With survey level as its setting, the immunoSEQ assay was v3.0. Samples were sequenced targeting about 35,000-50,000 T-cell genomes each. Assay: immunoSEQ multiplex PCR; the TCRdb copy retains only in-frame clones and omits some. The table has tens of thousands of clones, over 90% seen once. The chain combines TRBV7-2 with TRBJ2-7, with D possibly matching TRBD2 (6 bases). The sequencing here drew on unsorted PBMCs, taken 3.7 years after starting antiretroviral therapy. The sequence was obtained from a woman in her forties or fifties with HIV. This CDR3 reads CASSLAGTVRPEQYF. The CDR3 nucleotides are TGTGCCAGCAGCTTAGCGGGGACTGTTCGTCCCGAGCAGTACTTC. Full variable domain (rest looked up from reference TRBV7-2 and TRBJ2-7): GAGVSQSPSNKVTEKGKDVELRCDPISGHTALYWYRQSLGQGLEFLIYFQGNSAPDKSGLPSDRFSAERTGGSVSTLTIQRTQQEDSAVYLCASSLAGTVRPEQYFGPGTRLTVT.